What follows is one TCR beta chain and its context. Its cognate antigen has yet to be identified. The record has no base qualities; no much larger clone is one base away. The data stem from a study of human thymus T cells (TCRdb year 2020). Some background on the complete study: The study described the TCR alpha and beta repertoires in about eight infant thymus samples and a few matching peripheral blood samples. Donor ages ranging from about 6 to 244 days were recorded, and over 5 male and a couple of female infants were included in the cohort.

The immunoSEQ multiplex PCR assay was used to amplify the TCRB and TCRAD loci from a standardized amount of quality-controlled genomic DNA. The amplicons spanned the V(D)J region and were long enough to cover the CDR3 and allow V and J genes to be identified. The commercial immunoSEQ service was used to sequence amplicons on an Illumina platform. The authors' pipeline ran thus. Primer bias and sequencing errors were corrected as previously described, and TCRAD and TCRB definitions were based on the IMGT database. The repertoires were analysed using immunoSEQ Analyzer 3.0 and VDJTools for basic statistics, V/J segment usage, diversity estimates, rarefaction and pairwise overlap. To estimate diversity, the Chao1, ChaoE, Efron-Thisted, Shannon and inverse Simpson indices were applied, and diversity was also estimated on datasets down-sampled to the smallest sample. Repertoire overlap used strict matching of CDR3 nucleotide sequence, V gene and J gene, with Jaccard-based multidimensional scaling clustering. What TCRdb holds here is the immuneACCESS table cut down to in-frame rearrangements. Part of the clones is not present; checked against another copy, under half of the missing clones reflect an unresolved V gene, and the others are unexplained. Clone size and the V and J calls come from that table; the DNA yielded D and trimming. Counted in this sample were 100,000 to 150,000 clones; around 94% of them appeared once. Of the sample, more than 0.02% is held by the ten largest clones.

The CDR3 runs 13 amino acids, cysteine and phenylalanine included. The only DNA kept is the CDR3, 39 bases in frame from the first base. Trimming at the junction amounts to 5 bases on V and 6 bases on J, and the germline ends lie 13 bases apart. The germline V gene yields SGHRS for CDR1 and YFSETQ for CDR2. Thymus tissue was collected as surgical resects that were removed during corrective cardiac surgery. Donors were immunologically healthy infants undergoing open corrective cardiac surgery for congenital heart defects in Finland. After being mechanically released from the tissue, thymocytes were kept at -70 degrees C in pellets of about 9-32 million cells. A QIAsymphony instrument was used to extract genomic DNA from frozen cell pellets. General findings and caveats noted by the study authors: V and J gene segment usage appeared biased in both thymic and peripheral blood repertoires. According to the related research, thymic TCR repertoires were highly overlapping among unrelated individuals. On average, thymus samples yielded about 810,000 unique TCRB clonotypes, whereas blood samples yielded 65,000 to 100,000.

This TCR came from a boy less than two years old with a congenital heart defect but otherwise immunologically healthy. What was sequenced was thymus tissue. The sequence joins TRBV5-1 to TRBJ2-3; too little of a D gene remains to name it. The encoded CDR3 is CASRRYLADTQYF. The nucleotide sequence is given as TGCGCCAGCAGACGTTACCTGGCGGATACGCAGTATTTT.